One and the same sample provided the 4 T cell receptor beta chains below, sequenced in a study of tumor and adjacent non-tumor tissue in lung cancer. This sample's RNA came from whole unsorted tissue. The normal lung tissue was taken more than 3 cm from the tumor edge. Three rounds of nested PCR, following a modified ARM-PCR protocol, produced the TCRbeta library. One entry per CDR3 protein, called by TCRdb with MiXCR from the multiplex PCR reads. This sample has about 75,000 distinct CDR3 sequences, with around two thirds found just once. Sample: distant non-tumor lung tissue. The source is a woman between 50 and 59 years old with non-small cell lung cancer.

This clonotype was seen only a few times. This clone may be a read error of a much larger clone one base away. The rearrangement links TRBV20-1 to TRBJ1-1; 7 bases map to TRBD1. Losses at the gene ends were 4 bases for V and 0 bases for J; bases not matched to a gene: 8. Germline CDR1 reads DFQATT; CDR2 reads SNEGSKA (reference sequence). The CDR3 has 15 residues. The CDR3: CSATSGQIMNTEAFF. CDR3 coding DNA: TGCAGTGCTACCTCGGGACAGATCATGAACACTGAAGCTTTCTTT.

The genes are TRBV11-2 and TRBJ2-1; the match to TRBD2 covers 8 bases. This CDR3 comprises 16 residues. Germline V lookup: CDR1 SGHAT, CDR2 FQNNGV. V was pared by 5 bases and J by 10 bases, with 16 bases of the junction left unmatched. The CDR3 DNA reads TGTGCCAGCAGCCTAATAACCGCGACTAGCGAACCAGAGCAGTTCTTC. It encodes CASSLITATSEPEQFF.

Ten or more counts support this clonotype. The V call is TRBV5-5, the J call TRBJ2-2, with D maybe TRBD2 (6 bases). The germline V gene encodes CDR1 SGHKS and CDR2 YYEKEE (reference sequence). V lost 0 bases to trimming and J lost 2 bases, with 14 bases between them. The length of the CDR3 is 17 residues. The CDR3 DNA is TGTGCCAGCAGCTTGGGTCCCGGGACTGGTAACACCGGGGAGCTGTTTTTT. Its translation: CASSLGPGTGNTGELFF.

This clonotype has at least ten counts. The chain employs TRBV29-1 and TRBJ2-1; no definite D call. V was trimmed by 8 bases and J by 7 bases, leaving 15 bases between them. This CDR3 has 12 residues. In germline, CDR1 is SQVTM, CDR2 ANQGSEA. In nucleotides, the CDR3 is TGCAGCACGTCCCCGAGAAGGAATGAGCAGTTCTTC. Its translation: CSTSPRRNEQFF.